Sequencing of this TCR beta chain was carried out in a study of T cells in Graves' hyperthyroidism and ophthalmopathy. TCR beta CDR3 sequences were amplified from RNA transcripts. During a first-round RT-PCR of the TCR CDR3, the HTBI primer set was used. TCRdb reprocessed the multiplex PCR reads via MiXCR and lists one record per CDR3 protein. The sample yields about 570,000 distinct CDR3 sequences, around 42% seen once. The CDR3 covers 15 residues. Germline V gene lookup returns CDR1 SGHTA and CDR2 FQGNSA. This clonotype was seen a handful of times. The junction shows a germline mismatch at one end, possibly a read error.

V and J are TRBV7-2 and TRBJ2-2, with D uncertain. Material: peripheral blood or thyroid tissue (not recorded which). The TCR was taken from an adult woman with Graves' disease, either hyperthyroidism or ophthalmopathy (not recorded which). CDR3 nucleotide sequence: TGTGCCAGCAGCTTAGCCGACTCCCGGGTTTATGAGCAGTTTTTT. As protein: CASSLADSRVYEQFF.